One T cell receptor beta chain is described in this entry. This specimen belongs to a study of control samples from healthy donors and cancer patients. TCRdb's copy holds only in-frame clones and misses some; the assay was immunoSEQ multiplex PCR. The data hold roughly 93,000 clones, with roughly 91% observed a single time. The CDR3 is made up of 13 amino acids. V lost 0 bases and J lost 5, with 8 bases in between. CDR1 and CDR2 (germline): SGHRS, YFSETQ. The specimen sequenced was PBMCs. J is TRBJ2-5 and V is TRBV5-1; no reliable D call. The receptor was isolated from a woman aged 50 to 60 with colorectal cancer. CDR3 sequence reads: CASSLGGGETQYF. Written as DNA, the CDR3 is TGCGCCAGCAGCTTGGGAGGTGGGGAGACCCAGTACTTC. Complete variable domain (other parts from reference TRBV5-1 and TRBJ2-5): KAGVTQTPRYLIKTRGQQVTLSCSPISGHRSVSWYQQTPGQGLQFLFEYFSETQRNKGNFPGRFSGRQFSNSRSEMNVSTLELGDSALYLCASSLGGGETQYFGPGTRLLVL.